The 21 T cell receptor beta chains listed next were all sequenced from one sample in a study of T cell responses to AZD1222 COVID-19 vaccine. The protocol was immunoSEQ multiplex PCR, while the TCRdb copy is restricted to in-frame clones and leaves out a portion. This repertoire shows approximately 130,000 clones, about 94% found once; its top ten account for 0.91%. Sequenced material: peripheral blood, taken on day 0 of AZD1222 vaccination. Receptors originate from an adult in good health.

The chain couples TRBV13 to TRBJ1-4, with a possible D match to TRBD1 (5 bases). Trimming stripped 2 bases from V and 0 bases from J, with 10 bases between. Germline V gene sequence: CDR1 PRHDT, CDR2 FYEKMQ (reference sequence). The CDR3 loop spans 16 amino acids. The DNA of the CDR3 is TGTGCCAGCAGCTTAAAACCAGGGCCAACTAATGAAAAACTGTTTTTT. It yields the protein CASSLKPGPTNEKLFF.

This chain connects TRBV11-2 to TRBJ2-5; the D is unclear. The V gene's germline CDR1 is SGHAT and CDR2 FQNNGV. The V end lost 8 bases, the J end lost 1 base, and 11 bases lay between the germline ends. The CDR3 runs to 13 residues. Written as DNA, the CDR3 is TGTGCCAGCGCAGAGAGGCTCCAAGAGACCCAGTACTTC. The encoded protein is CASAERLQETQYF.

Written as DNA, the CDR3 is TGTGCCAGCAGCCAAGGCGGGGGGGCGCTTGAGCAGTTCTTC. The encoded protein is CASSQGGGALEQFF. The gene calls are TRBV14 and TRBJ2-1, with 9 bases aligning to TRBD2. V shed 1 base and J 9 bases; nucleotides not matched to a gene: 4. CDR3 size: 14 residues. Germline CDR1 is SGHDN and CDR2 is FVKESK.

The V gene is TRBV7-9, the J gene TRBJ2-1; 11 bases line up with TRBD2. J gave up 0 bases and V 5 bases, and 3 bases lay outside the gene matches. The CDR3 runs 16 residues. CDR1 SEHNR and CDR2 FQNEAQ come from the germline V gene (reference sequence). The CDR3 DNA reads as TGTGCCAGCAGCGCTAGCGGGGGGCCCTCCTACAATGAGCAGTTCTTC. This codes for CASSASGGPSYNEQFF.

The rearrangement links TRBV3-1 (or the pseudogene TRBV3-2) to TRBJ2-5; maybe TRBD1 (7 bases). This CDR3 has 17 amino acids. The V gene lost 10 bases and the J gene lost 2 bases, with 26 bases spanning the gap. Germline CDR1 LGHDT, CDR2 YNNKEL (reference sequence). The CDR3: CATQGGTPVRIQETQYF. CDR3 sequence (DNA): TGTGCCACCCAGGGGGGAACCCCCGTCAGGATACAAGAGACCCAGTACTTC.

The genes are TRBV9 and TRBJ2-2; TRBD1 agrees at 10 bases. CDR1 and CDR2 (germline): SGDLS, YYNGEE. The CDR3 has 15 amino acids. Trimming took 3 bases from V and 6 from J; bases not matched to a gene: 5. CDR3 coding DNA: TGTGCCAGCAGCGAACGACAGGGGGCTGCCGGGGAGCTGTTTTTT. Residues: CASSERQGAAGELFF.

The chain links TRBV29-1 to TRBJ1-2; D is undetermined. Between the trimmed V and J ends, which lost 1 base and 6 bases, there was a span of 12 bases. The CDR3 contains 13 residues. Germline loops: CDR1 SQVTM, CDR2 ANQGSEA. As DNA, the CDR3 is TGCAGCGTTGAAGGGGGAGCAGGAAATGGCTACACCTTC. Protein product: CSVEGGAGNGYTF.

This clone was detected once. The chain is built from TRBV5-4 and TRBJ2-2; possible D gene TRBD1, 5 bases. Trimming removed 9 bases at V and 4 bases at J, with 10 bases between. CDR3 length: 12 amino acids. CDR1 and CDR2 (germline): SGHNT, YYREEE (reference sequence). In nucleotides, the CDR3 is TGTGCCACCGGGCAGGGCACCGGGGAGCTGTTTTTT. Residues: CATGQGTGELFF.

The rearrangement joins TRBV7-9 to TRBJ1-1; TRBD1 might be the D (6 bases). This CDR3 region has 14 residues. Trimming pared 1 base from V and 3 bases from J, leaving 9 bases between. CDR1 and CDR2 from the germline V gene are SEHNR and FQNEAQ (reference sequence). This CDR3 is CASSLGGGDTEAFF. The DNA for the CDR3 is TGTGCCAGCAGCTTAGGAGGGGGGGACACTGAAGCTTTCTTT.

V gene TRBV7-2 combines with J gene TRBJ2-2, with unresolved D. Trimming left V 4 bases short and J 0 bases short, with 12 bases between. Germline V gene sequence: CDR1 SGHTA, CDR2 FQGNSA. This CDR3 has 16 residues. The CDR3 protein is CASSSKPQPNTGELFF. In DNA form, the CDR3 reads TGTGCCAGCAGCTCAAAACCGCAGCCGAACACCGGGGAGCTGTTTTTT.

The V and J genes are TRBV18 and TRBJ1-4; D is uncertain. The germline V gene encodes CDR1 KGHSH and CDR2 LQKENI. The CDR3 runs 14 residues. Trimming shortened V by 2 bases and J by 1 base, and 5 bases separated the two germline ends. CDR3 DNA sequence: TGTGCCAGCTCACCAAGGGAAACTAATGAAAAACTGTTTTTT. Amino acids: CASSPRETNEKLFF.

The chain links TRBV19 to TRBJ1-1; D is unresolved. The V end lost 0 bases, the J end lost 0 bases, and 8 bases lay between the germline ends. The CDR3 has 15 residues. The germline V gene has CDR1 LNHDA and CDR2 SQIVND (reference sequence). The CDR3 loop is CASSIEVTLNTEAFF. DNA for the CDR3: TGTGCCAGTAGTATAGAGGTCACTTTGAACACTGAAGCTTTCTTT. Looking up the rest from reference TRBV19 and TRBJ1-1 gives the full variable domain: DGGITQSPKYLFRKEGQNVTLSCEQNLNHDAMYWYRQDPGQGLRLIYYSQIVNDFQKGDIAEGYSVSREKKESFPLTVTSAQKNPTAFYLCASSIEVTLNTEAFFGQGTRLTVV.

This chain's CDR3 is CASSVGGVPGQPQHF. The CDR3 DNA sequence: TGTGCCAGCAGCGTAGGAGGGGTCCCGGGTCAGCCCCAGCATTTT. The chain is built from TRBV9 and TRBJ1-5; weak D call: TRBD1 (5 bases). V dropped 0 bases and J dropped 6 bases, with 13 bases sitting between them. Germline CDR1 reads SGDLS; CDR2 reads YYNGEE. This CDR3 has 15 residues.

The gene calls are TRBV14 and TRBJ1-5; D uncertain. Germline V CDR1 and CDR2: SGHDN, FVKESK. The CDR3 runs to 16 residues. Trimming removed 1 base at V and 0 bases at J, with 10 bases between. The CDR3, as DNA: TGTGCCAGCAGCCAAGGGTGGGATTATAGCAATCAGCCCCAGCATTTT. It specifies CASSQGWDYSNQPQHF.

The CDR3 DNA reads TGTGCCAGCAGCCAAGATGATAGGACGACCTACGAGCAGTACTTC. Protein: CASSQDDRTTYEQYF. The chain couples TRBV4-2 to TRBJ2-7, with D unclear. This CDR3 region has 15 residues. Germline CDR1 reads LGHNA; CDR2 reads YNFKEQ. V dropped 0 bases and J dropped 2 bases, with 11 bases sitting between them.

The chain combines TRBV2 with TRBJ1-1; possible D gene TRBD1, 5 bases. The V end was cut by 6 bases, the J end by 4 bases, with 15 bases between. The CDR3 runs 14 residues. Germline assignment: CDR1 SNHLY and CDR2 FYNNEI. The CDR3 is CASRLRVRSTEAFF. For the CDR3, the DNA is TGTGCCAGCAGGCTCAGGGTTCGGTCCACTGAAGCTTTCTTT. Variable domain in full (rest from reference TRBV2 and TRBJ1-1): EPEVTQTPSHQVTQMGQEVILRCVPISNHLYFYWYRQILGQKVEFLVSFYNNEISEKSEIFDDQFSVERPDGSNFTLKIRSTKLEDSAMYFCASRLRVRSTEAFFGQGTRLTVV.

The chain uses TRBV9 and TRBJ1-1; no definite D call. Trimming took off 0 bases at V and 9 bases at J, with 21 bases between the two ends. Germline V CDR1 and CDR2: SGDLS, YYNGEE. The CDR3 is 16 amino acids. The CDR3 coding sequence is TGTGCCAGCAGCGTAGCGGAGACCACATGGGAGTATAAAGCTTTCTTT. Translation: CASSVAETTWEYKAFF.

A remark on this clone: In the same sample, other DNA sequences code for this CDR3. The rearrangement links TRBV12-3 or TRBV12-4 to TRBJ2-1; D uncertain. The V end lost 5 bases, the J end lost 4 bases, and 6 bases lay between the germline ends. The CDR3 runs to 12 residues. The CDR3 reads CASSLVYNEQFF. The CDR3 nucleotides are TGTGCCAGCAGTCTGGTGTACAATGAGCAGTTCTTC.

The chain uses TRBV12-5 and TRBJ1-5; 8 positions agree with TRBD1. Unmatched junction bases numbered 15, after V lost 5 bases and J lost 6 bases. The CDR3 loop spans 17 amino acids. Germline V CDR1 and CDR2: LGHNT, FRNRAP. CDR3 sequence (DNA): TGTGCTAGTGGTCGTTCCCTACAGGGGGAAAGCGGTCAGCCCCAGCATTTT. Protein sequence: CASGRSLQGESGQPQHF. The full variable domain, rest sourced from reference TRBV12-5 and TRBJ1-5, is DARVTQTPRHKVTEMGQEVTMRCQPILGHNTVFWYRQTMMQGLELLAYFRNRAPLDDSGMPKDRFSAEMPDATLATLKIQPSEPRDSAVYFCASGRSLQGESGQPQHFGDGTRLSIL.

V and J are TRBV5-1 and TRBJ1-2; the D gene is possibly TRBD1 (5 bases). The V gene lost 0 bases and the J gene lost 6 bases, with 15 bases spanning the gap. This CDR3 has 15 amino acids. Germline V gene data show CDR1 as SGHRS and CDR2 as YFSETQ. CDR3 nucleotide sequence: TGCGCCAGCAGCTTGGGTAATCGGGGCCAGGATGGCTACACCTTC. The encoded protein is CASSLGNRGQDGYTF.

The CDR3 reads CASSRMEDGHYYEQYF. The DNA for the CDR3 is TGTGCCAGCAGCCGTATGGAGGACGGACATTACTACGAGCAGTACTTC. The chain links TRBV7-9 to TRBJ2-7, with D possibly being TRBD1 or TRBD2 (5 bases each). This CDR3 is 16 amino acids long. Between the trimmed V and J ends, which lost 5 bases and 3 bases, there was a span of 20 bases. Germline CDR1 reads SEHNR; CDR2 reads FQNEAQ (reference sequence).